The present T cell receptor beta chain was sequenced within a study of cytomegalovirus exposure and HLA in healthy donors. Findings and limits, study-wide: TCR beta sequences reportedly predicted most subjects' HLA-A and HLA-B alleles accurately. By HLA locus, TCR association rates varied in a later analysis, with DRB1 showing the most and HLA-C the fewest. The dataset shows that most TCR sequences were rare, while some public TCRs occurred in many donors.

PCR used 60 Vbeta primers and 13 Jbeta primers. Repertoires were generated with immunoSEQ multiplex PCR, while TCRdb's copy carries only in-frame clones and drops some. The table lists approximately 110,000 clones, over 70% of them singletons, with roughly 6% in the top ten. A word on this clone: Its antigen is as yet unknown.

Nominally healthy donors provided the samples, though records likely missed some immune exposures. The CDR3 spans 15 residues. CDR1 is SGHNT and CDR2 is YYREEE in the germline V gene (reference sequence). The trim removed 2 bases at V and 2 bases at J, leaving 6 bases unmatched. Material: PBMCs. The receptor's source is a male donor in good health and CMV-seronegative. This chain links TRBV5-4 with TRBJ1-2, with 7 bases aligning to TRBD1. Here the CDR3 reads CASSFPGQDNYGYTF. In DNA, the CDR3 is TGTGCCAGCAGCTTTCCAGGACAGGACAACTATGGCTACACCTTC.